These 32 T cell receptor beta chains were all obtained from the same sample, sequenced in a study of regulatory T cells in long-lasting Graves disease. Relying on iRepertoire HTBI primers and Arm-PCR of CDR3 regions, the team built TCR beta libraries. TCRdb reprocessed the multiplex PCR reads via MiXCR and lists one record per CDR3 protein. This table has 200,000 to 300,000 distinct CDR3 sequences, over 20% appearing once. Time point noted: newly diagnosed GD, antithyroid drugs for less than 3 months. With RNA extracted from PBMCs as input, the TCR library was made. This material consisted of peripheral blood mononuclear cells (PBMCs), taken at new diagnosis, from a patient treated with antithyroid drugs. The receptors here all came from a female donor with Graves disease.

This clonotype appeared many times. The chain links TRBV2 to TRBJ2-7; 11 positions agree with TRBD1. The length of the CDR3 is 17 residues. The V segment lost 3 bases and the J segment 0 bases; nucleotides outside the gene matches: 7. The germline V gene has CDR1 SNHLY and CDR2 FYNNEI. The DNA of the CDR3 is TGTGCCAGCAGTGACCCGGGACAGGGGGAGGGCTCCTACGAGCAGTACTTC. This codes for CASSDPGQGEGSYEQYF.

This clonotype was detected a few times. This chain uses TRBV20-1 with TRBJ1-1; D unclear. The V gene lost 0 bases and the J gene lost 4 bases, with 3 bases spanning the gap. CDR1 DFQATT and CDR2 SNEGSKA come from the germline V gene (reference sequence). The CDR3 totals 11 residues. This CDR3 is CSARETTEAFF. The CDR3 DNA sequence: TGCAGTGCTAGAGAGACCACTGAAGCTTTCTTT.

A few counts support this clonotype. The J gene is TRBJ1-1, the V gene TRBV6-1, with TRBD1 as a possible D gene (5 bases). The V end was cut by 0 bases, the J end by 5 bases, with 10 bases between. This CDR3 has 14 amino acids. Germline V CDR1 and CDR2: MNHNS, SASEGT. The CDR3 here is CASSEAGGRTEAFF. DNA for the CDR3: TGTGCCAGCAGTGAAGCTGGGGGTAGGACTGAAGCTTTCTTT.

This clonotype was counted ten times or more. The chain joins TRBV29-1 to TRBJ2-1; TRBD2 might be the D (6 bases). The CDR3 spans 11 residues. The germline CDR1 and CDR2 sequences are SQVTM and ANQGSEA. V dropped 6 bases and J dropped 15 bases, with 18 bases sitting between them. The CDR3 region is CSVRAGGFRFF. The CDR3 DNA is TGCAGCGTCAGGGCCGGGGGTTTCCGGTTCTTC.

The CDR3 DNA reads as TGTGCCAGCTGTCAGGGCAGGAACGAGCAGTACTTC. Translated: CASCQGRNEQYF. This rearrangement joins TRBV28 to TRBJ2-7, with D tentatively TRBD1 (5 bases). This CDR3 contains 12 residues. Per germline, CDR1 MDHEN and CDR2 SYDVKM. Trimming removed 8 bases at V and 5 bases at J, with 13 bases between. The full variable domain, rest sourced from reference TRBV28 and TRBJ2-7, is DVKVTQSSRYLVKRTGEKVFLECVQDMDHENMFWYRQDPGLGLRLIYFSYDVKMKEKGDIPEGYSVSREKKERFSLILESASTNQTSMYLCASCQGRNEQYFGPGTRLTVT.

This clonotype was seen repeatedly, ten times or more. The CDR3 nucleotides are TGTGCCACCAGTGATTACTCGAGCTACGAGCAGTACTTC. The encoded protein is CATSDYSSYEQYF. V is TRBV24-1 and J is TRBJ2-7; no reliable D call. The V gene's germline CDR1 is KGHDR and CDR2 SFDVKD. The V end lost 2 bases, the J end lost 3 bases, and 7 bases lay between the germline ends. The CDR3 totals 13 residues.

This clonotype was counted ten times or more. V is TRBV7-2 and J is TRBJ1-6; D is undetermined. V was cut by 6 bases and J by 10 bases, with 10 bases left in between. This CDR3 comprises 12 residues. CDR1 is SGHTA and CDR2 is FQGNSA in the germline V gene. CDR3 bases: TGTGCCAGCAGACTGACCGGGTCACCCCTCCACTTT. Amino acids: CASRLTGSPLHF.

At least ten counts were recorded for this clonotype. This sequence joins TRBV3-1 and TRBJ2-1; D may be TRBD1 or TRBD2 (5 bases each). Germline loops: CDR1 LGHDT, CDR2 YNNKEL (reference sequence). This CDR3 region has 12 residues. Deletions cut 4 bases from V and 8 bases from J, with 9 bases between. The DNA for the CDR3 is TGTGCCAGCAGCCTCCGGGGCTATGAGCAGTTCTTC. Encoded protein: CASSLRGYEQFF.

This clonotype has at least ten counts. This chain joins TRBV6-4 and TRBJ2-1; TRBD2 aligns across 14 bases. The CDR3 length is 16 residues. Per germline, CDR1 MRHNA and CDR2 SNTAGT. Germline trimming cut 5 bases from V and 8 bases from J; bases unmatched to any gene: 8. The CDR3 sequence is CASSFPGLAGEYEQFF. The CDR3 DNA reads as TGTGCCAGCAGTTTTCCGGGACTAGCGGGAGAATATGAGCAGTTCTTC.

This clonotype was observed a handful of times. This chain joins TRBV10-3 and TRBJ2-2; 7 bases map to TRBD1. The CDR3 spans 13 residues. Looked up from germline, CDR1 is ENHRY and CDR2 is SYGVKD. J gave up 0 bases and V 8 bases, and 0 bases lay outside the gene matches. The DNA for the CDR3 is TGTGCCATCGGACAGGCGAACACCGGGGAGCTGTTTTTT. Amino acids: CAIGQANTGELFF.

Of note for this clonotype: This may stem from a read error, because a much larger clone lies one nucleotide away. J is TRBJ1-2 and V is TRBV7-2, with TRBD1 matching over 10 bases. The CDR3 is 15 residues long. Germline assignment: CDR1 SGHTA and CDR2 FQGNSA. CDR3 residues: CASRLGGQGESGYTF. The CDR3 DNA is TGTGCCAGCCGCTTAGGCGGACAGGGGGAGTCTGGCTACACCTTC.

The chain uses TRBV10-3 and TRBJ2-7; TRBD2 matches 9 bases. CDR1 is ENHRY and CDR2 is SYGVKD in the germline V gene. The CDR3 contains 15 residues. With V trimmed by 7 bases and J by 6 bases, 13 bases remained unmatched. The CDR3 bases are TGTGCCATCACGTCGGGCCTAGCGGGATATTTCGAGCAGTACTTC. Translating it yields CAITSGLAGYFEQYF.

This clonotype was seen more than once but under ten times. V usage is TRBV10-3 and J usage is TRBJ2-3; D is tentatively TRBD1 or TRBD2 (5 bases each). From germline, CDR1 is ENHRY and CDR2 SYGVKD. The CDR3 contains 13 residues. V shed 8 bases and J shed 8 bases, with 17 bases lying between them. The CDR3 spells CAIGAGNPGTQYF. CDR3 bases: TGTGCCATCGGGGCCGGGAACCCAGGTACGCAGTATTTT.

This clonotype came up many times. This chain links TRBV7-8 with TRBJ1-3; 9 positions agree with TRBD1. Per the germline V gene, CDR1 is SGHVS and CDR2 is FQNEAQ. The CDR3 covers 17 residues. V lost 0 bases, J lost 7 bases, and 10 bases stayed unmatched. CDR3 sequence reads: CASSLANRDRAGNTIYF. DNA of the CDR3: TGTGCCAGCAGCTTAGCTAACCGGGACAGGGCGGGGAACACCATATATTTT.

This clonotype was seen ten or more times. The chain couples TRBV10-3 to TRBJ1-5; 7 bases map to TRBD1. Germline V gene data show CDR1 as ENHRY and CDR2 as SYGVKD. The CDR3 sequence is 15 residues long. V was clipped by 2 bases and J by 8 bases; unmatched bases: 9. In DNA form, the CDR3 reads TGTGCCATCAGTGAGAAGGGGGCAGTCTTAGAGCCCCAGCATTTT. It yields the protein CAISEKGAVLEPQHF.

This sequence joins TRBV11-3 and TRBJ2-7; 9 bases are shared with TRBD2. Germline CDR1 SGHNT, CDR2 YENEEA. This CDR3 contains 15 residues. The V gene end was trimmed by 5 bases and the J gene end by 3 bases; junction bases not matched to a gene: 8. The CDR3 loop reads CASSPSLAGFYEQYF. CDR3 coding DNA: TGTGCCAGCAGCCCTTCTCTAGCGGGGTTCTACGAGCAGTACTTC.

The CDR3 DNA is TGTGCCAGCAGCTTGTACTCGGAACACAGTGGGGCCAACGTCCTGACTTTC. Amino acid sequence: CASSLYSEHSGANVLTF. The chain uses TRBV5-4 and TRBJ2-6; D is unresolved. This CDR3 comprises 17 residues. V gave up 1 base and J gave up 3 bases, with 14 bases separating them. Germline V gene sequence: CDR1 SGHNT, CDR2 YYREEE (reference sequence).

This clonotype came up many times. The chain is built from TRBV20-1 and TRBJ1-2; D is perhaps TRBD1 (5 bases). The germline V gene has CDR1 DFQATT and CDR2 SNEGSKA (reference sequence). CDR3 size: 13 residues. V shed 6 bases and J shed 3 bases, with 14 bases lying between them. CDR3: CSAGRGGHYGYTF. The CDR3 bases are TGCAGTGCAGGACGGGGCGGTCACTATGGCTACACCTTC.

The chain couples TRBV6-2 or TRBV6-3 to TRBJ2-2, with D tentatively TRBD2 (5 bases). With 6 bases removed from V and 6 bases from J, the gap between germline ends came to 11 bases. The CDR3 length is 13 residues. The germline V gene encodes CDR1 MNHEY and CDR2 SVGEGT. The CDR3 coding sequence is TGTGCCAGCAGAACGGGGTCCGCCGGGGAGCTGTTTTTT. Translated, it gives CASRTGSAGELFF.

This clonotype was picked up many times. This chain connects TRBV7-8 to TRBJ2-7, with D tentatively TRBD1 (5 bases). The CDR3 loop spans 14 amino acids. Trimming removed 1 base at V and 3 bases at J, with 10 bases between. Germline V gene data show CDR1 as SGHVS and CDR2 as FQNEAQ. Here the CDR3 reads CASSLVVGLYEQYF. CDR3 bases: TGTGCCAGCAGCTTAGTCGTGGGGCTCTACGAGCAGTACTTC.

This clonotype was recorded at least ten times. The rearrangement uses TRBV5-1 and TRBJ1-1; TRBD1 might be the D (6 bases). Germline lookup yields CDR1 SGHRS and CDR2 YFSETQ. This CDR3 comprises 15 residues. V lost 1 base and J lost 0, with 10 bases in between. Written as DNA, the CDR3 is TGCGCCAGCAGCTTGCCAGGGGTTTTGAACACTGAAGCTTTCTTT. Amino acid sequence: CASSLPGVLNTEAFF.

The chain employs TRBV7-2 and TRBJ2-3, with unresolved D. The V gene lost 5 bases and the J gene lost 4 bases, with 13 bases spanning the gap. The germline V gene has CDR1 SGHTA and CDR2 FQGNSA. The CDR3 contains 14 residues. CDR3 bases: TGTGCCAGCAGCCTACAACTTGCCCCAGATACGCAGTATTTT. Amino acid sequence: CASSLQLAPDTQYF. The whole variable domain, remainder taken from reference TRBV7-2 and TRBJ2-3, is GAGVSQSPSNKVTEKGKDVELRCDPISGHTALYWYRQSLGQGLEFLIYFQGNSAPDKSGLPSDRFSAERTGGSVSTLTIQRTQQEDSAVYLCASSLQLAPDTQYFGPGTRLTVL.

In its sample, this clonotype was seen many times. This chain joins TRBV7-2 and TRBJ2-7, with 10 bases that match TRBD2. The CDR3 is made up of 16 amino acids. From germline, CDR1 is SGHTA and CDR2 FQGNSA. V dropped 3 bases and J dropped 6; count of bases not matched to a gene: 11. The chain's CDR3 is CASSLASGRASGEQYF. In DNA form, the CDR3 reads TGTGCCAGCAGCTTGGCCAGCGGGAGGGCCTCGGGCGAGCAGTACTTC.

The chain uses TRBV10-2 and TRBJ2-2; no clear D. There are 15 residues in the CDR3. V was trimmed by 6 bases and J by 2 bases, leaving 13 bases between them. Germline V CDR1 and CDR2: WSHSY, SAAADI. CDR3 in DNA: TGCGCCAGCAGCGTCTTTCGGGTTAACACCGGGGAGCTGTTTTTT. Amino acid sequence: CASSVFRVNTGELFF.

This clonotype was observed at least ten times. V is TRBV3-1 and J is TRBJ1-1, with a possible D match to TRBD1 (6 bases). Germline-derived CDR1 and CDR2 are LGHDT and YNNKEL (reference sequence). V was trimmed by 2 bases and J by 7 bases, leaving 11 bases between them. CDR3 length equals 13 residues. CDR3 nucleotides: TGTGCCAGCAGCCAACCAGGGGAGGGTGAAGCTTTCTTT. The encoded protein is CASSQPGEGEAFF.

This clonotype was seen ten or more times. This chain links TRBV7-2 with TRBJ1-6, with a weak D call TRBD1 (5 bases). Trimming pared 5 bases from V and 7 bases from J, leaving 12 bases between. Germline V gene sequence: CDR1 SGHTA, CDR2 FQGNSA. There are 14 residues in the CDR3. CDR3 residues: CASSGGTANSPLHF. DNA of the CDR3: TGTGCCAGCAGCGGGGGGACGGCGAATTCACCCCTCCACTTT.

This clonotype showed up many times. The V call is TRBV6-1, the J call TRBJ2-3, with 7 bases aligning to TRBD2. Germline CDR1 and CDR2: MNHNS and SASEGT. Trimming cost V 6 bases and J 4 bases; bases outside gene matches: 7. This CDR3 contains 14 residues. In nucleotides, the CDR3 is TGTGCCAGCAGCATGTTGGGGGGGTCAGATACGCAGTATTTT. This encodes CASSMLGGSDTQYF.

This clonotype appeared many times. This chain links TRBV20-1 with TRBJ2-7; D ambiguous. Trimming cost V 0 bases and J 0 bases, with 21 bases left between them. The germline V gene has CDR1 DFQATT and CDR2 SNEGSKA (reference sequence). The CDR3 is 18 amino acids. CDR3 residues: CSARDHKLGPLSSYEQYF. CDR3 in DNA: TGCAGTGCTAGAGATCATAAGCTTGGACCGTTGAGCTCCTACGAGCAGTACTTC.

This clonotype was found a few times. The chain couples TRBV15 to TRBJ2-4; 9 bases are a match to TRBD1. V lost 5 bases, J lost 5 bases, and 4 bases stayed unmatched. The length of the CDR3 is 14 residues. Germline lookup yields CDR1 LNHNV and CDR2 YYDKDF (reference sequence). The CDR3 region has the DNA TGTGCCACCAGCCCACGGGACAGGGAAAACATTCAGTACTTC. This gives the protein CATSPRDRENIQYF.

The chain recombines TRBV7-9 with TRBJ2-7, with 7 bases lining up with TRBD2. The J call may be wrong; the DNA end is better matched by TRBJ2-3. Germline loops: CDR1 SEHNR, CDR2 FQNEAQ (reference sequence). The CDR3 covers 16 residues. CDR3 nucleotide sequence: TGTGCCAGCAGCTCTCCCCCCGGGAGGACTCATGATACGCAGTATTTT. Translated: CASSSPPGRTHDTQYF.

This clonotype was counted many times. The chain has TRBV6-2 or TRBV6-3 and TRBJ2-7, with D maybe TRBD2 (6 bases). Germline CDR1 is MNHEY and CDR2 is SVGEGT. This CDR3 has 15 amino acids. V was pared by 7 bases and J by 3 bases, with 19 bases between. CDR3 DNA sequence: TGTGCCAGCATCCTTCGATTACCGGGGGACTACGAGCAGTACTTC. Translated: CASILRLPGDYEQYF.

In this sample, this clonotype turned up many times. The V and J genes are TRBV6-1 and TRBJ2-5; either TRBD1 or TRBD2 may fit D (5 bases each). Germline CDR1 MNHNS, CDR2 SASEGT. The CDR3 sequence is 15 residues long. Trimming took 5 bases from V and 4 from J, leaving 17 bases between them. The CDR3 sequence is CASSQEGPPRETQYF. The CDR3 DNA reads as TGTGCCAGCAGTCAAGAGGGACCTCCGCGAGAGACCCAGTACTTC.